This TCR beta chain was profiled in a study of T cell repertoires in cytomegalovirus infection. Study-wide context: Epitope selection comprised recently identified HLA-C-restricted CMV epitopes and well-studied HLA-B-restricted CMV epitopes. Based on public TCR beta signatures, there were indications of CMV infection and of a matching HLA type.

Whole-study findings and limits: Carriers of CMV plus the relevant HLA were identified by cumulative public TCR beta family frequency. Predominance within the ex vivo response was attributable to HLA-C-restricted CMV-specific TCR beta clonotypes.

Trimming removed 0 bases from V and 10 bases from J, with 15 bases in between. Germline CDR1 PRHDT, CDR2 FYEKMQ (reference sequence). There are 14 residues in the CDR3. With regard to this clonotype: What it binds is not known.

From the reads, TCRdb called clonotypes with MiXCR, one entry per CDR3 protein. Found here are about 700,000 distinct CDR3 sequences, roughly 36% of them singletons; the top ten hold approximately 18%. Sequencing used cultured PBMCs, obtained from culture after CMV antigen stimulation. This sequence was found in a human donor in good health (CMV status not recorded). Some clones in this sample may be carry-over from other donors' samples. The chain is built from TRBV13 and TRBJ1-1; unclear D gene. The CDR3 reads CASSLGPRGLGAFF. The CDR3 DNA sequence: TGTGCCAGCAGCTTAGGCCCCCGAGGCTTGGGAGCTTTCTTT.